The source of this T cell receptor beta chain is a study of early stage breast cancer tumors. A remark on this clone: The antigen is unknown.

The study's findings and limits: Compared with adjacent normal breast, tumors showed around 2.5-fold denser, more clonal T cells. Most shared enriched TCRB sequences were commonly generated ones.

The CDR3 totals 15 residues. Germline-derived CDR1 and CDR2 are LNHDA and SQIVND (reference sequence). Trimming removed 2 bases from V and 4 bases from J, with 12 bases in between. TCRdb's copy holds only in-frame clones and misses some; the assay was immunoSEQ multiplex PCR. Of tens of thousands of clones listed, 75% to 90% are singletons. The rearrangement uses TRBV19 and TRBJ2-1; TRBD1 might be the D (5 bases). The sample comprised blood. The TCR originated in a person between 55 and 69 years old with breast cancer. In DNA form, the CDR3 reads TGTGCCAGTAGTATATATCGACAGACTTACAATGAGCAGTTCTTC. Translated: CASSIYRQTYNEQFF.